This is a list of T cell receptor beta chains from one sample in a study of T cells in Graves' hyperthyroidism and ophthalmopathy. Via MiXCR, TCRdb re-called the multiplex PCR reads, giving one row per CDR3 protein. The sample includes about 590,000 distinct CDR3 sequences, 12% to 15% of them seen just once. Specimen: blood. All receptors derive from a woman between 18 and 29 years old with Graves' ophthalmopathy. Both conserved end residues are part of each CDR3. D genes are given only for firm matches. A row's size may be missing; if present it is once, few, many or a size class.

CDR3aa: CAITYNSPGGEAEAFF
CDR3nt: TGTGCCATCACTTACAACTCACCAGGGGGCGAAGCTGAAGCTTTCTTT
d_gene: TRBD1
abundance: many
v_gene: TRBV10-3
j_gene: TRBJ1-1

CDR3aa: CASSLLRGLHQPQHF
CDR3nt: TGTGCCAGCAGTTTATTGAGGGGGCTCCATCAGCCCCAGCATTTT
d_gene: TRBD1
abundance: many
v_gene: TRBV28
j_gene: TRBJ1-5

CDR3aa: CSVGRGSAPYEQYF
CDR3nt: TGCAGCGTCGGAAGGGGCAGCGCACCCTACGAGCAGTACTTC
d_gene: NA
abundance: many
v_gene: TRBV29-1
j_gene: TRBJ2-7

CDR3aa: CASKRESPYEQYF
CDR3nt: TGTGCCAGCAAGCGGGAAAGCCCCTACGAGCAGTACTTC
d_gene: TRBD2
abundance: NA
v_gene: TRBV2
j_gene: TRBJ2-7

CDR3aa: CASSLQGAQETQYF
CDR3nt: TGTGCCAGCAGTTTACAGGGGGCGCAAGAGACCCAGTACTTC
d_gene: TRBD1
abundance: many
v_gene: TRBV27
j_gene: TRBJ2-5

CDR3aa: CATSSRSGKGTEAFF
CDR3nt: TGTGCCACCAGCTCTCGGTCGGGTAAGGGAACTGAAGCTTTCTTT
d_gene: NA
abundance: many
v_gene: TRBV15
j_gene: TRBJ1-1

CDR3aa: CSARGVSGDQETQYF
CDR3nt: TGCAGTGCTAGAGGTGTTAGCGGGGACCAAGAGACCCAGTACTTC
d_gene: TRBD2
abundance: many
v_gene: TRBV20-1
j_gene: TRBJ2-5

CDR3aa: CASSATGLAGGPNSYEQYF
CDR3nt: TGTGCCAGCAGTGCTACGGGACTAGCGGGAGGGCCCAACTCCTACGAGCAGTACTTC
d_gene: TRBD2
abundance: NA
v_gene: TRBV6-2/TRBV6-3
j_gene: TRBJ2-7

CDR3aa: CASSLDQGRLAGHYNEQFF
CDR3nt: TGTGCCAGCAGCTTAGATCAAGGGCGACTAGCGGGCCATTACAATGAGCAGTTCTTC
d_gene: TRBD2
abundance: many
v_gene: TRBV7-8
j_gene: TRBJ2-1

CDR3aa: CASSQPRAGGRGYGYTF
CDR3nt: TGCGCCAGCAGCCAACCAAGGGCGGGGGGCCGGGGCTATGGCTACACCTTC
d_gene: NA
abundance: NA
v_gene: TRBV4-3
j_gene: TRBJ1-2

CDR3aa: CASSSWGRGNEQYF
CDR3nt: TGTGCCAGCAGTTCCTGGGGACGGGGGAACGAGCAGTACTTC
d_gene: NA
abundance: many
v_gene: TRBV28
j_gene: TRBJ2-7

CDR3aa: CASSSTRGVRNTIYF
CDR3nt: TGTGCCAGCAGCTCCACCAGGGGTGTGAGAAACACCATATATTTT
d_gene: NA
abundance: NA
v_gene: TRBV7-9
j_gene: TRBJ1-3

CDR3aa: CAWSRDTPKDGDTIYF
CDR3nt: TGTGCCTGGTCAAGGGACACTCCAAAGGATGGAGACACCATATATTTT
d_gene: NA
abundance: NA
v_gene: TRBV30
j_gene: TRBJ1-3

CDR3aa: CASSSPGQTYNEQFF
CDR3nt: TGTGCCAGCAGCTCCCCGGGACAGACCTACAATGAGCAGTTCTTC
d_gene: TRBD1
abundance: many
v_gene: TRBV7-9
j_gene: TRBJ2-1

CDR3aa: CATSSRVGAGDTGELFF
CDR3nt: TGTGCCACCAGCAGCCGGGTTGGGGCGGGAGACACCGGGGAGCTGTTTTTT
d_gene: TRBD2
abundance: NA
v_gene: TRBV15
j_gene: TRBJ2-2